The 26 T cell receptor beta chains below were found in one sample sequenced in a study of memory CD4+ T cells and cytomegalovirus serostatus. The sort gate was single viable CD3+CD4+CD8-CD45RO+ cells for memory CD4+ T cells. Repertoires were generated with immunoSEQ multiplex PCR, while TCRdb's copy carries only in-frame clones and drops some. This table has approximately 46,000 clones, about four fifths appearing once. What was sequenced was memory CD4+ T cells from blood. These TCRs come from an adult in good health and CMV-seronegative.

The chain couples TRBV19 to TRBJ2-5, with 8 bases fitting TRBD2. V shed 5 bases and J 4 bases; nucleotides not matched to a gene: 0. This CDR3 spans 12 amino acids. Looked up from germline, CDR1 is LNHDA and CDR2 is SQIVND (reference sequence). This CDR3 is CASSAGGETQYF. CDR3 DNA sequence: TGTGCCAGTAGTGCGGGAGGAGAGACCCAGTACTTC.

The chain links TRBV2 to TRBJ2-5; D is possibly TRBD1 or TRBD2 (5 bases each). The tail of the sequence fits TRBJ2-7 better, so the J call may be wrong. CDR1 is SNHLY, CDR2 FYNNEI, per germline. The CDR3 runs to 15 residues. The CDR3 sequence: CASSEAGTQLYEQYF. As DNA, the CDR3 is TGTGCCAGCAGTGAAGCGGGGACCCAACTCTACGAGCAGTACTTC.

The chain links TRBV19 to TRBJ2-1, with no clear D. The CDR3 extends over 14 amino acids. V was shortened by 8 bases and J by 4 bases, with 15 bases between the two germline ends. CDR1 is LNHDA, CDR2 SQIVND, per germline (reference sequence). The CDR3 is CASSDPNGYNEQFF. The CDR3 DNA is TGTGCCAGTTCCGATCCAAATGGATACAATGAGCAGTTCTTC.

This clone has just a few counts. The chain is built from TRBV13 and TRBJ1-1; 7 bases align to TRBD1. The CDR3 covers 12 residues. Germline V gives CDR1 PRHDT, CDR2 FYEKMQ (reference sequence). The junction had 7 bases not matched to a gene; V was cut back by 5 bases and J by 10 bases. CDR3 amino acids: CASSERDSRAFF. The CDR3, as DNA: TGTGCCAGCAGCGAGAGGGACAGTAGAGCTTTCTTT. Together with reference TRBV13 and TRBJ1-1, the CDR3 gives the full variable domain: AAGVIQSPRHLIKEKRETATLKCYPIPRHDTVYWYQQGPGQDPQFLISFYEKMQSDKGSIPDRFSAQQFSDYHSELNMSSLELGDSALYFCASSERDSRAFFGQGTRLTVV.

V and J are TRBV18 and TRBJ1-2; the match to TRBD1 covers 10 bases. Per the germline V gene, CDR1 is KGHSH and CDR2 is LQKENI. The CDR3 runs 18 residues. The ends lost 6 bases at V and 6 bases at J; junction bases unmatched: 19. The CDR3 DNA follows: TGTGCCAGCTCCCCGGGACAGGGGCGATTGTTAAGTCGTCATGGCTACACCTTC. Its translation: CASSPGQGRLLSRHGYTF.

This clone turned up a few times. The rearrangement joins TRBV5-1 to TRBJ2-7; D remains unclear. V lost 7 bases, J lost 3 bases, and 11 bases lay in between. There are 12 residues in the CDR3. Germline CDR1 is SGHRS and CDR2 is YFSETQ. CDR3 residues: CASSVTGYEQYF. CDR3 nucleotides: TGCGCCAGCTCTGTAACGGGCTACGAGCAGTACTTC.

The V and J genes are TRBV14 and TRBJ2-7; 10 positions match TRBD1. Losses at the gene ends were 6 bases for V and 7 bases for J; bases not matched to a gene: 6. This CDR3 region has 13 residues. CDR1 is SGHDN and CDR2 is FVKESK in the germline V gene. CDR3 DNA sequence: TGTGCCAGCAGAGCGGACAGGGGGAGGGAGCAGTACTTC. Protein product: CASRADRGREQYF. The complete variable domain, with remaining parts taken from reference TRBV14 and TRBJ2-7, reads EAGVTQFPSHSVIEKGQTVTLRCDPISGHDNLYWYRRVMGKEIKFLLHFVKESKQDESGMPNNRFLAERTGGTYSTLKVQPAELEDSGVYFCASRADRGREQYFGPGTRLTVT.

This clone was recorded a few times. V gene TRBV7-2 combines with J gene TRBJ1-2; 7 nucleotides line up with TRBD1. Germline V gives CDR1 SGHTA, CDR2 FQGNSA. With 3 bases clipped from V and 4 bases from J, the junction kept 8 bases outside the gene matches. The CDR3 loop spans 15 amino acids. The CDR3 coding sequence is TGTGCCAGCAGCTTCAACGGGCAGGGGGTCTATGGCTACACCTTC. Amino acids: CASSFNGQGVYGYTF.

This clone appeared once. CDR3 amino acids: CASTHGGPQETQYF. The DNA of the CDR3 is TGTGCCAGCACCCACGGGGGGCCCCAAGAGACCCAGTACTTC. The chain combines TRBV5-8 with TRBJ2-5; D might be TRBD2 (7 bases). The CDR3 loop spans 14 amino acids. The V gene lost 6 bases and the J gene lost 1 base, with 13 bases spanning the gap. Germline CDR1 SGHTS, CDR2 YDEGEE.

V is TRBV6-5 and J is TRBJ1-2, with TRBD1 matching 9 bases. With V trimmed by 7 bases and J by 3 bases, 9 bases remained unmatched. This CDR3 spans 15 amino acids. From germline, CDR1 is MNHEY and CDR2 SVGAGI. The CDR3 loop reads CASKQDTGGDYGYTF. The CDR3 region has the DNA TGTGCCAGCAAACAAGATACAGGGGGCGACTATGGCTACACCTTC.

This rearrangement joins TRBV4-2 to TRBJ2-7; the match to TRBD2 covers 8 bases. V shed 0 bases, J shed 2 bases, and the junction held 9 bases outside the gene matches. This CDR3 is 17 amino acids long. Germline-derived CDR1 and CDR2 are LGHNA and YNFKEQ. CDR3 region: CASSQDSWTSPAYEQYF. The CDR3 coding sequence is TGTGCCAGCAGCCAAGATTCCTGGACTAGCCCTGCCTACGAGCAGTACTTC.

The rearrangement joins TRBV18 to TRBJ2-7; weak D call: TRBD1 (5 bases). The CDR3 has 12 amino acids. The V end was cut by 6 bases, the J end by 3 bases, with 9 bases between. CDR1 is KGHSH, CDR2 LQKENI, per germline. The CDR3 region has the DNA TGTGCCAGCTCCCGCAGGGTCTACGAGCAGTACTTC. It translates to CASSRRVYEQYF.

The chain employs TRBV7-2 and TRBJ2-7; D is unclear. The germline V gene has CDR1 SGHTA and CDR2 FQGNSA. Trimming removed 5 bases at V and 3 bases at J, with 14 bases between. This CDR3 comprises 14 residues. CDR3 amino acids: CASSLLPIGYEQYF. Written as DNA, the CDR3 is TGTGCCAGCAGCCTCCTTCCTATCGGCTACGAGCAGTACTTC. The variable domain in full, with the rest retrieved from reference TRBV7-2 and TRBJ2-7, is GAGVSQSPSNKVTEKGKDVELRCDPISGHTALYWYRQSLGQGLEFLIYFQGNSAPDKSGLPSDRFSAERTGGSVSTLTIQRTQQEDSAVYLCASSLLPIGYEQYFGPGTRLTVT.

The V gene is TRBV10-3, the J gene TRBJ2-7; 11 nucleotides line up with TRBD2. The ends lost 11 bases at V and 3 bases at J; junction bases unmatched: 3. The CDR3 runs 12 residues. In germline, CDR1 is ENHRY, CDR2 SYGVKD. The DNA of the CDR3 is TGTGCCGCTGGGACTAGCGGCTACGAGCAGTACTTC. Translated: CAAGTSGYEQYF.

V is TRBV27 and J is TRBJ2-4; 8 bases are shared with TRBD1. CDR1 MNHEY and CDR2 SMNVEV come from the germline V gene (reference sequence). This CDR3 has 14 residues. Trimming at V came to 2 bases and at J to 7 bases, leaving 4 bases not matched to a gene. The CDR3 is CASSLIRTGNIQYF. The CDR3 region has the DNA TGTGCCAGCAGTTTAATTCGGACAGGGAACATTCAGTACTTC.

The chain couples TRBV5-8 to TRBJ2-5; 10 bases map to TRBD1. The CDR3 has 15 residues. The junction had 7 bases not matched to a gene; V was cut back by 4 bases and J by 4 bases. In germline, CDR1 is SGHTS, CDR2 YDEGEE. This CDR3 reads CASSARTGGLETQYF. CDR3 DNA sequence: TGTGCCAGCAGCGCCAGGACAGGGGGTCTAGAGACCCAGTACTTC.

This clone appeared a single time. The chain is built from TRBV5-1 and TRBJ2-7, with D possibly TRBD2 on 5 matching bases. The V gene's germline CDR1 is SGHRS and CDR2 YFSETQ. The CDR3 is made up of 13 amino acids. Trimming took 6 bases from V and 6 from J, leaving 16 bases between them. The CDR3 DNA is TGCGCCAGCACAGTGACGGACTCCGGCGAGCAGTACTTC. This gives the protein CASTVTDSGEQYF.

V gene TRBV5-1 combines with J gene TRBJ1-1, with a possible D match to TRBD1 (5 bases). The V gene's germline CDR1 is SGHRS and CDR2 YFSETQ. V was shortened by 5 bases and J by 2 bases, with 16 bases between the two germline ends. The CDR3 runs 15 residues. This CDR3 is CASRPSGGGNTEAFF. DNA of the CDR3: TGCGCCAGCAGACCTTCCGGGGGGGGAAACACTGAAGCTTTCTTT.

The chain has TRBV6-5 and TRBJ1-5; D is uncertain. Between the trimmed V and J ends, which lost 0 bases and 4 bases, there was a span of 4 bases. This CDR3 contains 13 residues. The V gene's germline CDR1 is MNHEY and CDR2 SVGAGI. The CDR3 sequence: CASSYSLNQPQHF. CDR3 DNA: TGTGCCAGCAGTTACTCGCTAAATCAGCCCCAGCATTTT.

This clone was counted once. The chain combines TRBV10-2 with TRBJ1-2; no firm D call. CDR1 WSHSY and CDR2 SAAADI come from the germline V gene. The V end was cut by 4 bases, the J end by 8 bases, with 14 bases between. The CDR3 totals 13 residues. The CDR3 loop reads CASSADWVGGYTF. The CDR3 nucleotides read TGCGCCAGCAGTGCAGATTGGGTTGGGGGCTACACCTTC.

The J gene is TRBJ1-5, the V gene TRBV28; no clear D. Between the trimmed V and J ends, which lost 2 bases and 7 bases, there was a span of 12 bases. The germline gives CDR1 MDHEN, CDR2 SYDVKM. The CDR3 totals 14 residues. CDR3 DNA: TGTGCCAGCAGTTTACGGAGGGTCGGCCAGCCCCAGCATTTT. This encodes CASSLRRVGQPQHF.

The chain combines TRBV11-3 with TRBJ1-1; D is unclear. From germline, CDR1 is SGHNT and CDR2 YENEEA. CDR3 size: 15 residues. V lost 5 bases and J lost 0, with 13 bases in between. CDR3 DNA: TGTGCCAGCAGCCCTCGGGAGATGATGAACACTGAAGCTTTCTTT. Translating gives CASSPREMMNTEAFF.

The chain couples TRBV6-6 to TRBJ1-6, with D maybe TRBD1 (6 bases). The length of the CDR3 is 14 residues. Germline V gene data show CDR1 as MNHNY and CDR2 as SVGAGI (reference sequence). V was cut by 6 bases and J by 7 bases, with 13 bases left in between. The CDR3 DNA sequence: TGTGCCAGCAGATCAAGGACAGAAAATTCACCCCTCCACTTT. Residues: CASRSRTENSPLHF.

The V and J genes are TRBV7-6 and TRBJ1-1; weak D call: TRBD1 (5 bases). Looked up from germline, CDR1 is SGHVS and CDR2 is FNYEAQ. Trimming removed 1 base from V and 4 bases from J, with 13 bases in between. This CDR3 is 15 amino acids long. Here the CDR3 DNA reads TGTGCCAGCAGCTTAGTTAGTCATGGGGGCACTGAAGCTTTCTTT. Translation: CASSLVSHGGTEAFF.

V gene TRBV5-4 combines with J gene TRBJ1-1; D unresolved. This CDR3 contains 14 residues. V was clipped by 2 bases and J by 2 bases, with 10 bases between them. Germline values: CDR1 SGHNT, CDR2 YYREEE (reference sequence). CDR3 sequence reads: CASSFPRANTEAFF. The CDR3 DNA sequence: TGTGCCAGCAGCTTTCCCCGGGCTAACACTGAAGCTTTCTTT.

The chain is built from TRBV7-6 and TRBJ2-2; D is ambiguous. The ends were cut back, 2 bases at V and 0 bases at J, with 7 bases in the middle. CDR1 and CDR2 from the germline V gene are SGHVS and FNYEAQ. The CDR3 is 15 amino acids. CDR3 in DNA: TGTGCCAGCAGCTTAACGGAAACGAACACCGGGGAGCTGTTTTTT. Encoded protein: CASSLTETNTGELFF.